This T cell receptor (beta chain) originates from a study of T-cell memory formation after mild COVID-19. Germline CDR1 and CDR2: KGHSH and LQKENI. V was shortened by 4 bases and J by 0 bases, with 10 bases between the two germline ends. This CDR3 is 15 amino acids long. One entry per CDR3 protein results from TCRdb running MiXCR on the 5' RACE reads. The repertoire holds fewer than 450,000 distinct CDR3 sequences, with around 20% as singletons. Sequencing was done on a sample of PBMCs or a T cell subset sorted from them (not recorded which). The receptor was isolated from an adult woman who had mild COVID-19 (a few samples of this study predate the infection). Cell type and time point are not known. The chain employs TRBV18 and TRBJ2-1; D is perhaps TRBD1 (6 bases). CDR3 coding DNA: TGTGCCAGCTCACAACAGGGTCTCTCCTACAATGAGCAGTTCTTC. Encoded protein: CASSQQGLSYNEQFF. Looking up the rest from reference TRBV18 and TRBJ2-1 gives the full variable domain: NAGVMQNPRHLVRRRGQEARLRCSPMKGHSHVYWYRQLPEEGLKFMVYLQKENIIDESGMPKERFSAEFPKEGPSILRIQQVVRGDSAAYFCASSQQGLSYNEQFFGPGTRLTVL.